The clone carrying this T cell receptor (beta chain) was picked up many times. Template was genomic DNA; TCR beta CDR3 amplified in two multiplex PCR rounds. Initially, in first-round PCR, primers specific to each TRBV and TRBJ gene were used. One entry per CDR3 protein results from TCRdb running MiXCR on the multiplex PCR reads. The profile shows more than 25,000 distinct CDR3 sequences, 25% to 40% of them singletons. These data come from a study of prognosis after radiotherapy for stage I lung cancer. Whole-study context: Seven or eight patients had squamous cell carcinoma and around eleven had adenocarcinoma.

The germline V gene has CDR1 KGHDR and CDR2 SFDVKD. This CDR3 region has 21 residues. V was pared by 0 bases and J by 1 base, with 24 bases between. The chain recombines TRBV24-1 with TRBJ2-1, with D possibly TRBD2 on 5 matching bases. The starting material was PBMCs, obtained before or after stereotactic body radiation therapy (not recorded which). The clonotype originates from a donor at least 50 years old with non-small cell lung cancer. CDR3 sequence (DNA): TGTGCCACCAGTGATTTGGGGCCCCGGGATCCAGAAAAAAGTTCCTACAATGAGCAGTTCTTC. The encoded protein is CATSDLGPRDPEKSSYNEQFF.